The clone carrying this TCR beta chain has only one observation. Antigen: not known. TCRdb's table, derived via immunoSEQ multiplex PCR, lists solely in-frame clones and lacks some. The table has 100,000 to 150,000 clones, under 95% seen once. This CDR3 spans 13 amino acids. Trimming took 5 bases from V and 4 from J; bases not matched to a gene: 4. Germline CDR1 reads MDHEN; CDR2 reads SYDVKM. Blood sampling took place at baseline, cycle 4 day 1, and cycle 7 day 1. This record comes from a study of OX40 agonist ivuxolimab in advanced cancers. Across the study: People in dose escalation had one of these cancers: hepatocellular carcinoma, melanoma, renal cell or head and neck cancer.

Study-wide findings and caveats: The study observed clonal expansion of CD4+ and CD8+ blood T cells by week 6 at 0.1 to 3.0 mg/kg. Certain nonresponders additionally had low normalized T-cell clonal expansion.

The sequences come from CD4+ or CD8+ T cells sorted from blood, collected in a trial of the OX40 agonist ivuxolimab. This receptor was taken from an adult with an advanced solid tumor such as melanoma, head and neck, liver or kidney cancer. This chain connects TRBV28 to TRBJ1-2, with TRBD1 matching 7 bases. This CDR3 reads CASSPGQFYGYTF. CDR3 sequence (DNA): TGTGCCAGCAGTCCGGGACAGTTCTATGGCTACACCTTC.